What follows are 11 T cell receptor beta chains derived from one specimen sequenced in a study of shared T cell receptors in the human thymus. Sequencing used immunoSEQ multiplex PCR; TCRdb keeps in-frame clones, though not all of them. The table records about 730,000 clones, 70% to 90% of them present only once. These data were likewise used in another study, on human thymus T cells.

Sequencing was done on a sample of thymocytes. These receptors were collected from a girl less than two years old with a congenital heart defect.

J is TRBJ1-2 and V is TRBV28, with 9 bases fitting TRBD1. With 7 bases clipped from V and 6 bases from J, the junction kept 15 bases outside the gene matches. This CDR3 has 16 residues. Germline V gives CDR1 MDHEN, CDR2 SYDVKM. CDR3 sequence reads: CASTVGLGQGLHGYTF. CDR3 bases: TGTGCCAGCACCGTCGGCCTGGGACAGGGCCTCCATGGCTACACCTTC.

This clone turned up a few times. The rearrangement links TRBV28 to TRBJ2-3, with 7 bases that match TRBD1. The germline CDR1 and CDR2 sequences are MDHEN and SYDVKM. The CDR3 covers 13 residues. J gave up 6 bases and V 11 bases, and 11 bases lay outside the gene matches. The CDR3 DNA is TGTGCCGGACGTGGGCCGGACAGGGATACGCAGTATTTT. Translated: CAGRGPDRDTQYF.

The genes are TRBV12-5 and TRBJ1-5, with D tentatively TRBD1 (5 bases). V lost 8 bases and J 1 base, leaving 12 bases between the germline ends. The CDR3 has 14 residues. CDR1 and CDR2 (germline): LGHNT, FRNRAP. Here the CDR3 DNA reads TGTGCTAGTCACGGGGGGGGAAGCAATCAGCCCCAGCATTTT. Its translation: CASHGGGSNQPQHF.

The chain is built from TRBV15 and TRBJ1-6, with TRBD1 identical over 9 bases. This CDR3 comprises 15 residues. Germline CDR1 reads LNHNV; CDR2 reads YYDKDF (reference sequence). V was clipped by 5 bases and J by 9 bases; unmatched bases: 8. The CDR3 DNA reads TGTGCCACCAGCGGGGACAGGGTCTTGGGTTCACCCCTCCACTTT. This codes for CATSGDRVLGSPLHF.

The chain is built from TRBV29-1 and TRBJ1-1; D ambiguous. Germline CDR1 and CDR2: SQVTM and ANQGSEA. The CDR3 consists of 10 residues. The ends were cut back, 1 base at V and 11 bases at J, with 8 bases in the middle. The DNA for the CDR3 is TGCAGCGTTGAAGGAGGGCCGGCTTTCTTT. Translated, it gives CSVEGGPAFF.

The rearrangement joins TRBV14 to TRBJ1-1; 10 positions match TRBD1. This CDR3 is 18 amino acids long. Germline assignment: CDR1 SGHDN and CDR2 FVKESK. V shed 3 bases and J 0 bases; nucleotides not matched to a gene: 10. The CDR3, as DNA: TGTGCCAGCAGCCACGGTCCGGGACAGGGGACGTTGAACACTGAAGCTTTCTTT. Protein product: CASSHGPGQGTLNTEAFF. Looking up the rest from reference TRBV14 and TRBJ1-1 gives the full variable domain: EAGVTQFPSHSVIEKGQTVTLRCDPISGHDNLYWYRRVMGKEIKFLLHFVKESKQDESGMPNNRFLAERTGGTYSTLKVQPAELEDSGVYFCASSHGPGQGTLNTEAFFGQGTRLTVV.

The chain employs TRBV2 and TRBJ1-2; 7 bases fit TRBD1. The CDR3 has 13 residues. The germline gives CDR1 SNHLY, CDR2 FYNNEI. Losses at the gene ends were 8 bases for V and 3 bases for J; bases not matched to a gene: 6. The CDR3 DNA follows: TGTGCCAGCCGTCCAGGACAGGACTATGGCTACACCTTC. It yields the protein CASRPGQDYGYTF.

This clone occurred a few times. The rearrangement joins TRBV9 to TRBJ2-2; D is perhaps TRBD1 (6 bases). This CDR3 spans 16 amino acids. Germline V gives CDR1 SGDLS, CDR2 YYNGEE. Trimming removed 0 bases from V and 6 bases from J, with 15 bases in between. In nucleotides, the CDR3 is TGTGCCAGCAGCGTAGATACAGGGCCGGGGTCCGGGGAGCTGTTTTTT. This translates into CASSVDTGPGSGELFF.

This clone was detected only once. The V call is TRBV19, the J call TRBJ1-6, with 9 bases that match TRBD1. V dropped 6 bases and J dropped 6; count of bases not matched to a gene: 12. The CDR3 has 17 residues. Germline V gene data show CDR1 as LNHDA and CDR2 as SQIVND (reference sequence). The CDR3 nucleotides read TGTGCCAGTAGCTCTCCAAAACAGGGGGCAGGTAATTCACCCCTCCACTTT. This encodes CASSSPKQGAGNSPLHF. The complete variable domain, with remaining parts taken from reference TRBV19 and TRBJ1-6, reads DGGITQSPKYLFRKEGQNVTLSCEQNLNHDAMYWYRQDPGQGLRLIYYSQIVNDFQKGDIAEGYSVSREKKESFPLTVTSAQKNPTAFYLCASSSPKQGAGNSPLHFGNGTRLTVT.

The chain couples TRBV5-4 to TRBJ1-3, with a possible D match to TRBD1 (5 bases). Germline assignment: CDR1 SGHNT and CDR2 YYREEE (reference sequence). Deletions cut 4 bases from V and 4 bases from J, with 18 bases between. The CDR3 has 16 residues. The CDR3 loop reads CASSPHGRVGGNTIYF. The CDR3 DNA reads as TGTGCCAGCAGCCCCCATGGCAGGGTAGGAGGAAACACCATATATTTT.

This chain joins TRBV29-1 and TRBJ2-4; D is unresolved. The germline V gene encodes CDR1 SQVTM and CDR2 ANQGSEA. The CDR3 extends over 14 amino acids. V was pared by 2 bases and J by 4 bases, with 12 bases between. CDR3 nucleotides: TGCAGCGTTGAATTGAGTCTGCCTAAAAACATTCAGTACTTC. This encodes CSVELSLPKNIQYF.